The rows below give T cell receptor beta chains drawn from one sample of a study of blood T cells in healthy people across ages. TCRdb ran MiXCR on the 5' RACE reads and lists one entry per CDR3 protein. The sample consists of 1 million to 1.2 million distinct CDR3 sequences, approximately 38% of them appearing once. Sequencing used blood. The receptors derive from a man younger than 35 in good health. Both conserved end residues are part of each CDR3. A D gene is named only where the DNA matches it firmly. Only part of the rows carry a size: once, few, many, or a class if the clone is expanded.

j_call d_call clone_size v_call cdr3_nt cdr3_aa
TRBJ2-4 . few TRBV20-1 TGCAGTGCTAGAGATGTGGGGCTAAACATTCAGTACTTC CSARDVGLNIQYF
TRBJ2-1 . once TRBV28 TGTGCCAGCAGGGGAGCCCCCTCCTACAATGAGCAGTTCTTC CASRGAPSYNEQFF
TRBJ1-2 TRBD1 . TRBV5-1 TGCGCCAGCAGCTTTGATCCAGGGGGTGGCTACACCTTC CASSFDPGGGYTF
TRBJ2-3 . . TRBV5-1 TGCGCCAGCGGCTTGGGGCAGGCCGCCACAGATACGCAGTATTTT CASGLGQAATDTQYF
TRBJ2-5 TRBD2 few TRBV20-1 TGCAGTGCTAGAGACGGGAGGGGCCAAGAGACCCAGTACTTC CSARDGRGQETQYF
TRBJ1-1 . . TRBV20-1 TGCAGTGCTAGAGGCGGAACTTCTAACACTGAAGCTTTCTTT CSARGGTSNTEAFF
TRBJ1-6 . . TRBV25-1 TGTGCCAGCAGTGAATCCAGGGCCTCCTATAATTCACCCCTCCACTTT CASSESRASYNSPLHF
TRBJ2-5 . . TRBV7-2 TGTGCCAGCAGCTTAGTTACGGACGGTGACCTCCAGTACTTC CASSLVTDGDLQYF
TRBJ2-7 . many TRBV7-8 TGTGCCAGCAGCCCGAGGGCCTCCTACGAGCAGTACTTC CASSPRASYEQYF
TRBJ2-7 . . TRBV6-1 TGTGCCAGCAGTGAGGGAGTAGGACGAGACCTAACCTACGAGCAGTACTTC CASSEGVGRDLTYEQYF
TRBJ1-4 . . TRBV6-1 TGTGCCAGCAGTGAAGGGGAAGGGGACCCGGTGGAAAAACTGTTTTTT CASSEGEGDPVEKLFF
TRBJ2-3 . . TRBV10-3 TGTGCCATCAGTGAGTCCGCCACAGATACGCAGTATTTT CAISESATDTQYF
TRBJ1-1 . . TRBV5-1 TGCGCCAGCAGCTTTTGTGAAGCTTTCTTT CASSFCEAFF
TRBJ2-1 TRBD2 . TRBV3-1 TGTGCCAGCAGCCAATTTGCGGGGGGGTACCAACGTGTCTACAATGAGCAGTTCTTC CASSQFAGGYQRVYNEQFF
TRBJ2-7 TRBD1 . TRBV10-2 TGCGCCAGCAGTGAGGCAGGGGGCACCTACGAGCAGTACTTC CASSEAGGTYEQYF
TRBJ2-6 . once TRBV5-1 TGCGCCAGCAGCTTGGCTCCCCCTGGGGCCAACGTCCTGACTTTC CASSLAPPGANVLTF
TRBJ2-1 . once TRBV9 TGTGCCAGCAGCGCCGCGAACACCAATGAGCAGTTCTTC CASSAANTNEQFF
TRBJ1-4 . . TRBV11-2 TGTGCCAGCAGCCCGAGTGGGGGCGGGGGTGAAAAACTGTTTTTT CASSPSGGGGEKLFF
TRBJ2-7 TRBD2 . TRBV7-2 TGTGCCAGCAGCCGCAGGACTAGCGGGGGTAGATACGAGCAGTACTTC CASSRRTSGGRYEQYF
TRBJ1-2 . . TRBV5-8 TGTGCCAGCAGCTTTCGTCTTCAGGGCAGCAACTATGGCTACACCTTC CASSFRLQGSNYGYTF
TRBJ2-7 . . TRBV11-2 TGTGCCAGCAGCTTAGATAGTACGGACAATGAGCAGTACTTC CASSLDSTDNEQYF
TRBJ2-5 . . TRBV12-5 TGTGCTAGTGGTTTATGGGGGTACCAAGAGACCCAGTACTTC CASGLWGYQETQYF
TRBJ2-2 TRBD2 . TRBV3-1 TGTGCCAGCAGCCAAACTAGCGGGGGACTGAACACCGGGGAGCTGTTTTTT CASSQTSGGLNTGELFF
TRBJ2-3 TRBD2 . TRBV7-9 TGTGCCACCGGTCGGACTAGCGGCACAGATACGCAGTATTTT CATGRTSGTDTQYF
TRBJ2-5 . . TRBV27 TGTGTCAGCAGTTTATCTATGGAGACCCAGTACTTC CVSSLSMETQYF
TRBJ2-3 . many TRBV7-3 TGTGCCAGCAGCTTATTCCCCACAAGCACAGATACGCAGTATTTT CASSLFPTSTDTQYF
TRBJ2-1 . few TRBV4-3 TGCGCCAGCAGCCGAGTCCCTAACACCTACAATGAGCAGTTCTTC CASSRVPNTYNEQFF
TRBJ2-5 . . TRBV28 TGTGCCAGCAGTTTTGCGGGACCCAAGTCACAGACCCAGTACTTC CASSFAGPKSQTQYF
TRBJ2-4 TRBD1 . TRBV4-3 TGCGCCAGCAGCCATAGGACAGGCAGTGAGCAGTACTTC CASSHRTGSEQYF
TRBJ2-1 . . TRBV2 TGTGCCAGCAGTGAACGTGGAGATTACTTGAATGAGCAGTTCTTC CASSERGDYLNEQFF
TRBJ1-5 . . TRBV6-2/TRBV6-3 TGTGCCAGCAAGGGCGTCAGCAATCAGCCCCAGCATTTT CASKGVSNQPQHF
TRBJ2-7 . . TRBV7-2 TGTGCCAGCAGCTTCCCCGGGGGTTCCCAGGAGCAGTACTTC CASSFPGGSQEQYF
TRBJ2-5 TRBD2 . TRBV6-5 TGTGCCAGCAGCGGATTTAGCGGGAGCGGGATAGAGACCCAGTACTTC CASSGFSGSGIETQYF
TRBJ1-1 TRBD1 . TRBV20-1 TGCAGTGGATTACAGGGGGCAATGAACACTGAAGCTTTCTTT CSGLQGAMNTEAFF
TRBJ1-1 . . TRBV4-3 TGCGCCAGCAGCCACGACCTTACAGGGCGGGCTGAAGCTTTCTTT CASSHDLTGRAEAFF
TRBJ1-2 TRBD1 . TRBV7-2 TGTGCCAGCAGTTTGATCCCCGGGACAGGGTTTTATGGCTACACCTTC CASSLIPGTGFYGYTF
TRBJ1-2 TRBD1 once TRBV9 TGTGCCAGCAGCCTTAGCCGGACAGGAGGCGATGGCTACACCTTC CASSLSRTGGDGYTF
TRBJ2-1 . few TRBV9 TGTGCCAGCAGCGTGAGCAGTTGGGAGAGCGAGCAGTTCTTC CASSVSSWESEQFF
TRBJ2-5 . . TRBV29-1 TGCAGCGGGACCCGTAGTAAAGAGACCCAGTACTTC CSGTRSKETQYF
TRBJ1-1 . . TRBV20-1 TGCAGTGCTTGGGACCGCCGTAGCACTGAAGCTTTCTTT CSAWDRRSTEAFF
TRBJ1-2 . . TRBV27 TGTGCCAGCAGTCCGACGGTCCGTAATGGCTACACCTTC CASSPTVRNGYTF
TRBJ1-4 TRBD1 . TRBV3-1 TGTGCCAGCACCGGGGACAGGGGGCTCGAAAAACTGTTTTTT CASTGDRGLEKLFF
TRBJ2-7 TRBD2 few TRBV7-2 TGTGCCAGCAGCTTAGACCGGGGGGGGAACAATGAGCAGTACTTC CASSLDRGGNNEQYF
TRBJ2-7 TRBD1 . TRBV6-5 TGTGCCAGCAGTTACGAAGCAGGGGGCGCGTACAATGAGCAGTACTTC CASSYEAGGAYNEQYF
TRBJ1-2 . few TRBV10-3 TGTGCCATCAGTGAGTCGAGTCTTGGGGCGGGGAACTATGGCTACACCTTC CAISESSLGAGNYGYTF
TRBJ2-1 TRBD1 . TRBV20-1 TGCAGTGCACAAACCTCGGACAGGGGAGACAATGAGCAGTTCTTC CSAQTSDRGDNEQFF
TRBJ1-2 . . TRBV7-9 TGTGCCAGCCGCACAAGTTCCGGCGGCTACACCTTC CASRTSSGGYTF
TRBJ1-1 . few TRBV12-3/TRBV12-4 TGTGCCAGCACAGACTCGTGGACCGACCGCTCACCTGAAGCTTTCTTT CASTDSWTDRSPEAFF
TRBJ2-3 . few TRBV6-1 TGTGCCAGCAGCACAAATCCTGTAGATACGCAGTATTTT CASSTNPVDTQYF
TRBJ1-1 . . TRBV9 TGTGCCAGCAGCGTACAGCCGGAACAGGGCACTGAAGCTTTCTTT CASSVQPEQGTEAFF
TRBJ2-5 . . TRBV9 TGTGCCAGCAGCGTTGGTGGGGTTTGGGAGACCCAGTACTTC CASSVGGVWETQYF
TRBJ1-2 . few TRBV6-5 TGTGCCAGCTCCCTGGGGGGCGATTTCTATGGCTACACCTTC CASSLGGDFYGYTF